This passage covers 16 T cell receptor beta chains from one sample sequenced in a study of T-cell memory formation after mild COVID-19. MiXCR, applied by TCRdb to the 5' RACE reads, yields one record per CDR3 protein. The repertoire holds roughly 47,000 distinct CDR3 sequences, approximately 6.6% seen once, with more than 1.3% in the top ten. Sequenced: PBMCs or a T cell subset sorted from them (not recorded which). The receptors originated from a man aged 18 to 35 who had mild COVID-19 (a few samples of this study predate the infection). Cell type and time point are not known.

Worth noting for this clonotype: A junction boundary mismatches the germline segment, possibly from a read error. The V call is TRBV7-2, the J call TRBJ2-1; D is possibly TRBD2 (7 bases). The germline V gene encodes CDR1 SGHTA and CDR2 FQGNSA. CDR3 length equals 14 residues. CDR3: CASRSRGGADDQFF. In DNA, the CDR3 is TGTGCCAGCAGATCTAGGGGGGGGGCCGATGATCAGTTCTTC.

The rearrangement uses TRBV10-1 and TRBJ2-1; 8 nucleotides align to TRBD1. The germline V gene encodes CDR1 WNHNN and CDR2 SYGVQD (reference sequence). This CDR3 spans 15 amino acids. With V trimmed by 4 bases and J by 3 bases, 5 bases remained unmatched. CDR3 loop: CASSGGQGNYNEQFF. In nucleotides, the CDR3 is TGCGCCAGCAGTGGAGGACAGGGAAACTACAATGAGCAGTTCTTC.

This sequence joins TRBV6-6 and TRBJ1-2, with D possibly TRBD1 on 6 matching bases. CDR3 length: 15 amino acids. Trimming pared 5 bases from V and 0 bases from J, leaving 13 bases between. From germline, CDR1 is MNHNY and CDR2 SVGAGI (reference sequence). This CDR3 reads CASSGNREANYGYTF. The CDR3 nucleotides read TGTGCCAGCAGTGGTAACAGGGAAGCTAACTATGGCTACACCTTC.

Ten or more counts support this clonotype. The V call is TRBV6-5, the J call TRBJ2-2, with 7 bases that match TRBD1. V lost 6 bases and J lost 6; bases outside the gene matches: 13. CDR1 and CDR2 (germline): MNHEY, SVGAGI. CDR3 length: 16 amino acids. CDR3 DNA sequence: TGTGCCAGCAGAACTCCGACAGGGAGAGGGTCCGGGGAGCTGTTTTTT. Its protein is CASRTPTGRGSGELFF.

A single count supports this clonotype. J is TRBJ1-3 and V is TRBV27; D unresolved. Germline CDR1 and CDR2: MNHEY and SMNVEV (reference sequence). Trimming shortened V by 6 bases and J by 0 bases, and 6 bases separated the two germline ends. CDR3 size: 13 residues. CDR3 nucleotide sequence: TGTGCCAGCAGGGGCAGCTCTGGAAACACCATATATTTT. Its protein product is CASRGSSGNTIYF.

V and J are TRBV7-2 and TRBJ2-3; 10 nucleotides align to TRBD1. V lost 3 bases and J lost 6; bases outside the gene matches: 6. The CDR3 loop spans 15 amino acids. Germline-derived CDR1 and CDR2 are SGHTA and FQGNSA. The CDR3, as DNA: TGTGCCAGCAGCTTCACGGGACAGGGGAGGGATACGCAGTATTTT. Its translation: CASSFTGQGRDTQYF.

The CDR3 DNA follows: TGCGCCAGCAGCTTCTCACCGGGACTAGAACAAGAGACCCAGTACTTC. This sequence encodes CASSFSPGLEQETQYF. The V call is TRBV5-1, the J call TRBJ2-5, with 8 bases aligning to TRBD2. V shed 2 bases and J 2 bases; nucleotides not matched to a gene: 8. Germline lookup yields CDR1 SGHRS and CDR2 YFSETQ. The CDR3 consists of 16 residues. Drawing the rest from reference TRBV5-1 and TRBJ2-5, the complete variable domain is KAGVTQTPRYLIKTRGQQVTLSCSPISGHRSVSWYQQTPGQGLQFLFEYFSETQRNKGNFPGRFSGRQFSNSRSEMNVSTLELGDSALYLCASSFSPGLEQETQYFGPGTRLLVL.

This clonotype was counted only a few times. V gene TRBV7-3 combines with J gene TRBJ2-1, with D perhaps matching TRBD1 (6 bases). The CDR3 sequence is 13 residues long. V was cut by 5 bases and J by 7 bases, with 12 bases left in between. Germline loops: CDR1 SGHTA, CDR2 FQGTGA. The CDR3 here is CASSATGLNEQFF. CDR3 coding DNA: TGTGCCAGCAGCGCCACAGGGTTAAATGAGCAGTTCTTC.

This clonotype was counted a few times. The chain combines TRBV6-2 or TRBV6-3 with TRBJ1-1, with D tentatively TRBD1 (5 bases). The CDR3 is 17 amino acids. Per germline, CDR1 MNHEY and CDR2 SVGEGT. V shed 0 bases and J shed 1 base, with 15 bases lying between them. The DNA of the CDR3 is TGTGCCAGCAGTTACTCGATCTTCGGACACCAGAACACTGAAGCTTTCTTT. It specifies CASSYSIFGHQNTEAFF.

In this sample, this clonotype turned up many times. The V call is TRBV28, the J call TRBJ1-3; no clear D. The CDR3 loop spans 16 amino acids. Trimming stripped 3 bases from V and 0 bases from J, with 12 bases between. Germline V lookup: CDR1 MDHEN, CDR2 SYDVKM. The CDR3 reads CASSFFGLSSGNTIYF. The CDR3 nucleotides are TGTGCCAGCAGTTTCTTTGGGTTGAGCTCTGGAAACACCATATATTTT.

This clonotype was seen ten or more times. The CDR3 protein is CASSIYSGETQYF. The CDR3 coding sequence is TGTGCCAGTAGTATCTACAGCGGAGAGACCCAGTACTTC. The gene calls are TRBV19 and TRBJ2-5; D is perhaps TRBD2 (5 bases). CDR1 and CDR2 (germline): LNHDA, SQIVND (reference sequence). This CDR3 has 13 residues. The V end lost 3 bases, the J end lost 4 bases, and 9 bases lay between the germline ends.

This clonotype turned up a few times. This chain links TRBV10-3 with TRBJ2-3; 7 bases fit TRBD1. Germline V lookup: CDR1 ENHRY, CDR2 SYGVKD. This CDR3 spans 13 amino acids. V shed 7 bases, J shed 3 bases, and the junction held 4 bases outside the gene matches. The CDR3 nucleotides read TGTGCCATCAAGGGCAGGGGGACAGATACGCAGTATTTT. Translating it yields CAIKGRGTDTQYF.

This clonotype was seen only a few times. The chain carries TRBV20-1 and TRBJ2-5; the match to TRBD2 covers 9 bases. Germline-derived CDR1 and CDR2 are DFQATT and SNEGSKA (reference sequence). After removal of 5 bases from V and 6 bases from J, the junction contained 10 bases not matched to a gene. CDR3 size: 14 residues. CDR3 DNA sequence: TGCAGTGCTCCTTTCGCGGGGGGGCCGAAGACCCAGTACTTC. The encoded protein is CSAPFAGGPKTQYF.

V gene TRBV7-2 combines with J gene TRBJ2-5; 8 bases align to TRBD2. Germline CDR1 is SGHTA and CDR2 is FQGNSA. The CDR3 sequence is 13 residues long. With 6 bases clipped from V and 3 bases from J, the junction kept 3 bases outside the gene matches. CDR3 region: CASRTSVEETQYF. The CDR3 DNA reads TGTGCCAGCAGGACTAGCGTTGAAGAGACCCAGTACTTC. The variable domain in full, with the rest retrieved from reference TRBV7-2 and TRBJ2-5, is GAGVSQSPSNKVTEKGKDVELRCDPISGHTALYWYRQSLGQGLEFLIYFQGNSAPDKSGLPSDRFSAERTGGSVSTLTIQRTQQEDSAVYLCASRTSVEETQYFGPGTRLLVL.

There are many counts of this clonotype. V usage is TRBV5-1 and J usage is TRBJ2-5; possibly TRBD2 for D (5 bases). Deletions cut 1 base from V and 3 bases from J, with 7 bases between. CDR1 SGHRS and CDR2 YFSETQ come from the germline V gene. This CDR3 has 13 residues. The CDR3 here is CASSLSGEETQYF. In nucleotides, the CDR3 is TGCGCCAGCAGCTTGTCCGGGGAAGAGACCCAGTACTTC. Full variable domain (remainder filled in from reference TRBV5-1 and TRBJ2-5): KAGVTQTPRYLIKTRGQQVTLSCSPISGHRSVSWYQQTPGQGLQFLFEYFSETQRNKGNFPGRFSGRQFSNSRSEMNVSTLELGDSALYLCASSLSGEETQYFGPGTRLLVL.

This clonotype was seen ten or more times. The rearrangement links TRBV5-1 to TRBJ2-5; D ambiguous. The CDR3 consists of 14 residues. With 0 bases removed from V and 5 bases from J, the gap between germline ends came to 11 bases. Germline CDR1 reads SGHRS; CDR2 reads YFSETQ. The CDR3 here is CASSLVGKTETQYF. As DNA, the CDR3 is TGCGCCAGCAGCTTGGTTGGCAAAACCGAGACCCAGTACTTC.